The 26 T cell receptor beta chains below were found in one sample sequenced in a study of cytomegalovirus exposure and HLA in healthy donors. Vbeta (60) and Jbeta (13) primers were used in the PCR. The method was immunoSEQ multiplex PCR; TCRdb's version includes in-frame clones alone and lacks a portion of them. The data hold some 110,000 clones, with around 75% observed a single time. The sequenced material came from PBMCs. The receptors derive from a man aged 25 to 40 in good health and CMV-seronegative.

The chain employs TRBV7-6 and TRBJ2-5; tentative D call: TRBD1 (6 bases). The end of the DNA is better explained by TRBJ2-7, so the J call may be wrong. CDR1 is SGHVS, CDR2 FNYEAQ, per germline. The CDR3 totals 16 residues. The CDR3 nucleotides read TGTGCCAGCAGCTTATTGCCCCCGGGACAAACCTACGAGCAGTACTTC. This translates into CASSLLPPGQTYEQYF.

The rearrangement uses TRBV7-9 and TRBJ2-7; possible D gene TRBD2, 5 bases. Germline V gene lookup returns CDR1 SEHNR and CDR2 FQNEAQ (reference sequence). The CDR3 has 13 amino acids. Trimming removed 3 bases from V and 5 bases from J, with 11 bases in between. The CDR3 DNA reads TGTGCCAGCAGCTTGGCGGGTGACCACGAGCAGTACTTC. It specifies CASSLAGDHEQYF.

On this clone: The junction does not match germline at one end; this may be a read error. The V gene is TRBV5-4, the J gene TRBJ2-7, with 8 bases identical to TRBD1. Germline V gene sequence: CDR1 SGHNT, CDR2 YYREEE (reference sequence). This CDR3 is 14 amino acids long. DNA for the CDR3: TGTGCCAGCAGATTGGACAGGGAGACCTACGAGCAGTACTTC. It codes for CASRLDRETYEQYF.

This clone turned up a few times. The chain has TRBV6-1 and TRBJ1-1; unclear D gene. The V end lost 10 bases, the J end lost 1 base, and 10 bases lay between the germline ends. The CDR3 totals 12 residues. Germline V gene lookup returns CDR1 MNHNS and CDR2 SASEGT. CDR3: CAIYARNTEAFF. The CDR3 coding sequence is TGTGCCATATACGCCAGGAACACTGAAGCTTTCTTT.

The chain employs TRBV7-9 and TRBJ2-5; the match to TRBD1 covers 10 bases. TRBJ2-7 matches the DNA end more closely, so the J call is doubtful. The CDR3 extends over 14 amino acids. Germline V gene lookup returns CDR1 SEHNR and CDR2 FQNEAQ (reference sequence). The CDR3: CASNRDRGSYEQYF. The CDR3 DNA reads TGTGCCAGTAACCGGGACAGGGGCTCCTACGAGCAGTACTTC.

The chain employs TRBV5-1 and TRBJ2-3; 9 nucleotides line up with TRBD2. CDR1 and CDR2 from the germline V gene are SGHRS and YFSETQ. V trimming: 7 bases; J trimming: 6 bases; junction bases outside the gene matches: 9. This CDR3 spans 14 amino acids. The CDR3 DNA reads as TGCGCCAGCGGCCTAGCGGGGTCGCTGGATACGCAGTATTTT. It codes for CASGLAGSLDTQYF.

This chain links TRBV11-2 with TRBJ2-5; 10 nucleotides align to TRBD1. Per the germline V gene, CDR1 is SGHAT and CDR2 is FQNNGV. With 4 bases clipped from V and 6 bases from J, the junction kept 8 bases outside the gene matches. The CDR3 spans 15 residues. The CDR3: CASSYGTGARKTQYF. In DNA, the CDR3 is TGTGCCAGCAGCTACGGGACAGGGGCTCGGAAGACCCAGTACTTC.

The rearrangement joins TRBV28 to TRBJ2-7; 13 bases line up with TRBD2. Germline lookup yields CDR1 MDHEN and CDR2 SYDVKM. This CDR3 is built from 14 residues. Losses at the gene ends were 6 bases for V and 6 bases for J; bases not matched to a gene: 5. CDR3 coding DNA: TGTGCCAGCAGGGGACTAGCGGGACTCGGCGAGCAGTACTTC. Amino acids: CASRGLAGLGEQYF.

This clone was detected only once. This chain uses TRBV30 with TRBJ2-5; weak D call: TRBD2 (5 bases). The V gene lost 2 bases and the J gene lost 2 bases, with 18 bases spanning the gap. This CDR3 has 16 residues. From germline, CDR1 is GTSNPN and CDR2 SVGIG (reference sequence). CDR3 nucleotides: TGTGCCTGGAGTTTCATTCGTGGTAGCGAGCAAGAGACCCAGTACTTC. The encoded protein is CAWSFIRGSEQETQYF.

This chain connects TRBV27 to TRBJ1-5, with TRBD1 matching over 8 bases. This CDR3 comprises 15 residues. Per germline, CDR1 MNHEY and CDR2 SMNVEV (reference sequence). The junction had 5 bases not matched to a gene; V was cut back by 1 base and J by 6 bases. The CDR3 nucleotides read TGTGCCAGCAGTTTATATGGACAGGGCGGTCAGCCCCAGCATTTT. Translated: CASSLYGQGGQPQHF.

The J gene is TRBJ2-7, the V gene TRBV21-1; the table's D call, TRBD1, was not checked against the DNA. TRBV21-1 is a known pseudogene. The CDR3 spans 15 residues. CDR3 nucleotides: TGTGCCAGCAGCAAAACGGAACAGGAACTCTACGAGCAGTACTTC. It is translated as CASSKTEQELYEQYF.

The CDR3 region has the DNA TGCGCCAGCAGCTGGGCCCCGGGACAGGGAAGTGGCTACACCTTC. Translating gives CASSWAPGQGSGYTF. The V call is TRBV5-1, the J call TRBJ1-2; 9 bases are a match to TRBD1. Trimming removed 3 bases from V and 7 bases from J; junction bases left unmatched: 10. CDR1 is SGHRS and CDR2 is YFSETQ in the germline V gene. This CDR3 comprises 15 residues.

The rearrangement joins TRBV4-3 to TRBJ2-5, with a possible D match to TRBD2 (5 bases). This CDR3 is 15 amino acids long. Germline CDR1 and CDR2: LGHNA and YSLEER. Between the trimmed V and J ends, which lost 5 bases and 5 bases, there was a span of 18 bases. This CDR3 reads CASSVYRDTFETQYF. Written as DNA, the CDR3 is TGCGCCAGCAGCGTTTACCGGGATACCTTTGAGACCCAGTACTTC.

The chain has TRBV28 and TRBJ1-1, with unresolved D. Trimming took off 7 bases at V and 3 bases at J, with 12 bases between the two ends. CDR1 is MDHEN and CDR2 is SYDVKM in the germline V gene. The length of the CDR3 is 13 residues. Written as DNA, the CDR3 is TGTGCCAGCATCAAGCGAGGGTACACTGAAGCTTTCTTT. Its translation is CASIKRGYTEAFF.

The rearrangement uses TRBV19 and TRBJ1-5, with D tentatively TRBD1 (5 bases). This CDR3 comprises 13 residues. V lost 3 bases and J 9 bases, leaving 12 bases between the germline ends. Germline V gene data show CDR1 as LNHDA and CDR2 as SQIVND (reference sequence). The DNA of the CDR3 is TGTGCCAGTAGTATCGGGGGGGAATGGCCCCAGCATTTT. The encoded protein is CASSIGGEWPQHF.

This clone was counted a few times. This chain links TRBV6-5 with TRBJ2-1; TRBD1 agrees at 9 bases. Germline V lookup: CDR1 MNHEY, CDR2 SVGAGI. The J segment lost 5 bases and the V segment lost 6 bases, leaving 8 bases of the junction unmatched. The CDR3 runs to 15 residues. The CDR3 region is CASSLTGTGNNEQFF. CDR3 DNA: TGTGCCAGCAGCCTTACCGGGACAGGGAACAATGAGCAGTTCTTC.

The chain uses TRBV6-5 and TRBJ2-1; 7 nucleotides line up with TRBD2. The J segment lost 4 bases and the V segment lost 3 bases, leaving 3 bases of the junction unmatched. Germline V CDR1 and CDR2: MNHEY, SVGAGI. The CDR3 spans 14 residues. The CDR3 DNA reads TGTGCCAGCAGTTATGGAGCGGGGTACAATGAGCAGTTCTTC. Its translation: CASSYGAGYNEQFF.

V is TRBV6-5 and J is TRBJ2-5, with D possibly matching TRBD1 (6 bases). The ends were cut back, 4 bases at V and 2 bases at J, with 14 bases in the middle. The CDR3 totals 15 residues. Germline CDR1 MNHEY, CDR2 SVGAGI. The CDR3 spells CASSFIQGRQETQYF. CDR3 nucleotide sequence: TGTGCCAGCAGTTTCATACAGGGCCGACAAGAGACCCAGTACTTC.

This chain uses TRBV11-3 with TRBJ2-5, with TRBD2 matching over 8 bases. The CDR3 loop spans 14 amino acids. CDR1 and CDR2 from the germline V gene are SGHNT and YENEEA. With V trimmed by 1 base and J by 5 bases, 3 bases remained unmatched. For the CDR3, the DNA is TGTGCCAGCAGCTTAGGGGCTAGCGGGGAGACCCAGTACTTC. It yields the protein CASSLGASGETQYF.

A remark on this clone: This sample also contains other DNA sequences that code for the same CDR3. CDR3 DNA sequence: TGTGCCAGCAGTTACTCCGGGGGGGACTATGGCTACACCTTC. Translating it yields CASSYSGGDYGYTF. The chain combines TRBV6-5 with TRBJ1-2; tentatively, D is TRBD1 (5 bases). V lost 0 bases and J 3 bases, leaving 8 bases between the germline ends. Per germline, CDR1 MNHEY and CDR2 SVGAGI. The CDR3 is made up of 14 amino acids.

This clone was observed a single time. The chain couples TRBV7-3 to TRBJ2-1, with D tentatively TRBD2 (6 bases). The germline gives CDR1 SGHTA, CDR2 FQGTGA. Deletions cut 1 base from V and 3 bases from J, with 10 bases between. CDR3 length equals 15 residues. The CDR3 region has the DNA TGTGCCAGCAGCTTAAATAGCGGAGGCTACAATGAGCAGTTCTTC. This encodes CASSLNSGGYNEQFF.

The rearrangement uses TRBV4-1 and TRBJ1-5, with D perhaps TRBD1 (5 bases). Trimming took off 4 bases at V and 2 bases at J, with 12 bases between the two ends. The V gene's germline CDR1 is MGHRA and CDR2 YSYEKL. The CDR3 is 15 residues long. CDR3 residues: CASSLNIQGNQPQHF. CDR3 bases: TGCGCCAGCAGCCTGAATATACAGGGCAATCAGCCCCAGCATTTT.

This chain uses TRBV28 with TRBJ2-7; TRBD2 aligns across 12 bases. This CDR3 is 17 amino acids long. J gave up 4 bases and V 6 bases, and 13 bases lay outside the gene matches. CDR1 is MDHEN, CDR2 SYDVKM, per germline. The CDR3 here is CASRPTSGRLISYEQYF. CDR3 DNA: TGTGCCAGCAGGCCGACTAGCGGGAGATTGATTTCGTACGAGCAGTACTTC.

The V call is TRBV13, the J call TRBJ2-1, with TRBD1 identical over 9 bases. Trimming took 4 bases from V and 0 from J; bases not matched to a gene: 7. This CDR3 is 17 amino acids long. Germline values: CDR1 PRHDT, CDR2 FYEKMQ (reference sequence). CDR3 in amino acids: CASSSRTGESSYNEQFF. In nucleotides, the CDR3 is TGTGCCAGCAGCTCCAGGACAGGGGAAAGCTCCTACAATGAGCAGTTCTTC.

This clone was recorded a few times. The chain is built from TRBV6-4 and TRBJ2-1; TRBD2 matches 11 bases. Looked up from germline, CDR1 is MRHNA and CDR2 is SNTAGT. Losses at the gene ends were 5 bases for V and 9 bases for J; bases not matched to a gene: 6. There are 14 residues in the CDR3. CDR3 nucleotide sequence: TGTGCCAGCAGTCCACTAGCGGGAGTTAGTGAGCAGTTCTTC. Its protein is CASSPLAGVSEQFF.

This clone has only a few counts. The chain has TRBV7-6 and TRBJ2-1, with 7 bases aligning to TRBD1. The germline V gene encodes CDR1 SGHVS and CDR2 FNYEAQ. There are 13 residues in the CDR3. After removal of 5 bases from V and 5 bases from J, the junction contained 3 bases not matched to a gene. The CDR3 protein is CASSQDRNNEQFF. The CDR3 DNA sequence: TGTGCCAGCAGCCAGGACAGGAACAATGAGCAGTTCTTC.